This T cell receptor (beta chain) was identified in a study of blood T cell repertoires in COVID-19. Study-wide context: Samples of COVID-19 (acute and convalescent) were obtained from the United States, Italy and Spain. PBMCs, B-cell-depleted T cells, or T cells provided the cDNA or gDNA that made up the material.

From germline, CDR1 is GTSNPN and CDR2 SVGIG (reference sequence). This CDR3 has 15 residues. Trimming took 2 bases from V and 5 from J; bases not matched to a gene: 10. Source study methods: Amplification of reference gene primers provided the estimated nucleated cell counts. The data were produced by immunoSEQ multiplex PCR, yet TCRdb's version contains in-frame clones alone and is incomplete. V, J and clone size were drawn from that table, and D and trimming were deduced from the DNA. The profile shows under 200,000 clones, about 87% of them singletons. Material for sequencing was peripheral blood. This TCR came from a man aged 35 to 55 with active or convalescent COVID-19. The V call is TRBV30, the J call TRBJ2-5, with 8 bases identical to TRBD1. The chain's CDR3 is CAWSTSRRGHETQYF. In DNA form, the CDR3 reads TGTGCCTGGAGTACAAGTCGCAGGGGGCACGAGACCCAGTACTTC. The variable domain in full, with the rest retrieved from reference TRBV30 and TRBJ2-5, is SQTIHQWPATLVQPVGSPLSLECTVEGTSNPNLYWYRQAAGRGLQLLFYSVGIGQISSEVPQNLSASRPQDRQFILSSKKLLLSDSGFYLCAWSTSRRGHETQYFGPGTRLLVL.